This section outlines one TCR beta chain sequence together with its context. What it binds is not known. The CDR3 extends over 17 amino acids. Germline-derived CDR1 and CDR2 are LGHDT and YNNKEL (reference sequence). J was trimmed by 5 bases and V by 5 bases; bases with no gene match: 9. These data belong to a study of blood T cells in healthy people across ages. On the study more broadly: Template switching caught about one barcoded beta molecule for each two T cells.

A second PCR, run for 7 to 11 cycles, used a sample-barcoded 5' primer plus a J-beta primer mix. CDR3-containing paired-end reads numbering at least 2.5 million came from each sample. TCRdb reprocessed the 5' RACE reads via MiXCR and lists one record per CDR3 protein. The table has 1.5 million to 2 million distinct CDR3 sequences, 28% seen once. Study outcomes and limitations: Across the age range, TCR beta diversity per million T cells fell in a roughly linear way. It was held that the diversity estimates obtained from one million T cells were underestimates.

This receptor was obtained from a young woman in good health. V usage is TRBV3-1 and J usage is TRBJ2-5, with 15 positions matching TRBD2. The sequenced sample consisted of blood. This CDR3 is CASSFRTSGRADETQYF. The CDR3 DNA sequence: TGTGCCAGCAGCTTTCGGACTAGCGGGAGGGCTGATGAGACCCAGTACTTC.